The T cell receptor beta chain described here comes from a study of CD8 T cells in Susac syndrome. RNA in amounts of roughly 0.5 to 1 ug was reverse transcribed with random hexamers. Each CDR3 protein is one row after TCRdb ran MiXCR on the immunoSEQ multiplex PCR reads. The data hold roughly 200,000 distinct CDR3 sequences, with roughly 94% observed a single time. The CDR3 length is 10 residues. V was shortened by 6 bases and J by 7 bases, with 8 bases between the two germline ends. Looked up from germline, CDR1 is DFQATT and CDR2 is SNEGSKA (reference sequence). The sequenced material came from CD4+ T cells from PBMCs. This chain links TRBV20-1 with TRBJ2-3, with D tentatively TRBD2 (5 bases). The clonotype was recovered from a human donor with multiple sclerosis. Here the CDR3 DNA reads TGCAGTGCCGGACTTAATACGCAGTATTTT. Its translation: CSAGLNTQYF.